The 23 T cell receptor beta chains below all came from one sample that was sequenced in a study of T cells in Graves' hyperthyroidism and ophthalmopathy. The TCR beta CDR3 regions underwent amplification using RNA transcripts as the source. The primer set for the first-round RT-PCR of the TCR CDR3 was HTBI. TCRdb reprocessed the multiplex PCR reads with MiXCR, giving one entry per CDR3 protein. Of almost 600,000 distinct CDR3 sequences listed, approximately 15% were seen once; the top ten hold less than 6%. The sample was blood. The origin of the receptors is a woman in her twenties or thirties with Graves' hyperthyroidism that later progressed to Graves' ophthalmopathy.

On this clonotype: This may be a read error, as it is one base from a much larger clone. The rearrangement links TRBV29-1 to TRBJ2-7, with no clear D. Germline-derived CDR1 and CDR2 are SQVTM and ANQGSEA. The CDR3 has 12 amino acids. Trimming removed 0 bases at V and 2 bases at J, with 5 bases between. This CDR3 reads CSVEEGPYEQYF. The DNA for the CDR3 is TGCAGCGTTGAAGAGGGCCCCTACGAGCAGTACTTC.

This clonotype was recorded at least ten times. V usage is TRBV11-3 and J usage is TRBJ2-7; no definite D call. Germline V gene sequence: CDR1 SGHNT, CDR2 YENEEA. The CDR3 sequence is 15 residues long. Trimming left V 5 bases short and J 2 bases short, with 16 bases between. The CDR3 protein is CASSPRVSNTYEQYF. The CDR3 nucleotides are TGTGCCAGCAGCCCCCGCGTCTCAAATACCTACGAGCAGTACTTC.

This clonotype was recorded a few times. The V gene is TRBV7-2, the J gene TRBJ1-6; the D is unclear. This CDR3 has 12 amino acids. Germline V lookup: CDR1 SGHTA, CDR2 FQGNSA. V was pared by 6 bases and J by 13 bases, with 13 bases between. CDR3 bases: TGTGCCAGCAGAGACACAGAATCGCCCCTCCACTTT. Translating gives CASRDTESPLHF.

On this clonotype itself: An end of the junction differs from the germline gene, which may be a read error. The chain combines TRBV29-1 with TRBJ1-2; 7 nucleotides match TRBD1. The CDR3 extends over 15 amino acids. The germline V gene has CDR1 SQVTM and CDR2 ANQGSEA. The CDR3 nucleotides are TGCAGCGCTGAAGCAGGGAAGGGGGCGTTCTATGGCTACACCTTC. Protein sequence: CSAEAGKGAFYGYTF.

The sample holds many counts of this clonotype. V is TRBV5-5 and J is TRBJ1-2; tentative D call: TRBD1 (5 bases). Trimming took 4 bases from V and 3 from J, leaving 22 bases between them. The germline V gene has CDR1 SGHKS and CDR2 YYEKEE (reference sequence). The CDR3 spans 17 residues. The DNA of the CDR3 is TGTGCCAGCAGCCCAAGTGGCAGGGAAAAATTGGACTATGGCTACACCTTC. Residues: CASSPSGREKLDYGYTF.

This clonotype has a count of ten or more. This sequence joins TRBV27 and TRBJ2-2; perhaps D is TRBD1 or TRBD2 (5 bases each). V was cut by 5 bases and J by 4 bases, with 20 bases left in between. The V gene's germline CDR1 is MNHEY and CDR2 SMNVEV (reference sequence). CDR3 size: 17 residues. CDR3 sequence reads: CASSPGLWDLFTGELFF. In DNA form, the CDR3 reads TGTGCCAGCAGTCCAGGCCTCTGGGACCTCTTCACCGGGGAGCTGTTTTTT.

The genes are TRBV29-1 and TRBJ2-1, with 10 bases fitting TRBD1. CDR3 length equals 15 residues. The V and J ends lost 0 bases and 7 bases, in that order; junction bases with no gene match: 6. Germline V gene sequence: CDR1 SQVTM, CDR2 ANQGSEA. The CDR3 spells CSVEEGTGAGNEQFF. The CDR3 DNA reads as TGCAGCGTTGAAGAAGGGACAGGGGCGGGAAATGAGCAGTTCTTC.

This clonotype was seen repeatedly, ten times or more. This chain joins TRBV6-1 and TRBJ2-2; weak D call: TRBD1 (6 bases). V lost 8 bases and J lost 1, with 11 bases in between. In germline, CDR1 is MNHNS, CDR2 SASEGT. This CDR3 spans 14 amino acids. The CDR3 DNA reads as TGTGCCAGCGGCGACAGGAAGAACACCGGGGAGCTGTTTTTT. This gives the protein CASGDRKNTGELFF.

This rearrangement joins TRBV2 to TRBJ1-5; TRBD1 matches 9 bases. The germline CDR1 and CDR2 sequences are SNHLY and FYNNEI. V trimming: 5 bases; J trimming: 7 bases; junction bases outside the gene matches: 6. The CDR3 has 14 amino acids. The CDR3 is CASSSTGGWQPQHF. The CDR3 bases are TGTGCCAGCAGTAGCACAGGGGGCTGGCAGCCCCAGCATTTT.

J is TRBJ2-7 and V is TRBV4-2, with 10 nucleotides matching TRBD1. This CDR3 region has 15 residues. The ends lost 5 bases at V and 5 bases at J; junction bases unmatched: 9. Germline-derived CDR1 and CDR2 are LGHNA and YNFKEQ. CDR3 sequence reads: CASSYTGTGANEQYF. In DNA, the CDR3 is TGTGCCAGCAGCTATACCGGGACAGGGGCAAACGAGCAGTACTTC.

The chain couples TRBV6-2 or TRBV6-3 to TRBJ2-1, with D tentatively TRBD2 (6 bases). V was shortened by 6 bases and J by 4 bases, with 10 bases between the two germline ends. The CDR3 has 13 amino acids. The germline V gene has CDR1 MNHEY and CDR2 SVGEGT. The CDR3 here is CASSWDLYNEQFF. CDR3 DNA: TGTGCCAGCAGCTGGGACTTATACAATGAGCAGTTCTTC.

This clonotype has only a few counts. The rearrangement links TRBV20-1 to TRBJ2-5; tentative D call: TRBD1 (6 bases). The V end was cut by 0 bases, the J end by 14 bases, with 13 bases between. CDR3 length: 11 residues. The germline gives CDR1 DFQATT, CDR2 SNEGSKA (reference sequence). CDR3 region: CSARDQTGTYF. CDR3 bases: TGCAGTGCTAGAGATCAAACCGGGACATACTTC.

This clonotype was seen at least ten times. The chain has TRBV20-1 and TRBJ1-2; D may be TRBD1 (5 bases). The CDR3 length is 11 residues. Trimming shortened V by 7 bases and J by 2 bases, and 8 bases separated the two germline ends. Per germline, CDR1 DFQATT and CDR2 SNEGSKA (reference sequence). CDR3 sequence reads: CSVGENYGYTF. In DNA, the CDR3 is TGCAGTGTAGGGGAGAACTATGGCTACACCTTC.

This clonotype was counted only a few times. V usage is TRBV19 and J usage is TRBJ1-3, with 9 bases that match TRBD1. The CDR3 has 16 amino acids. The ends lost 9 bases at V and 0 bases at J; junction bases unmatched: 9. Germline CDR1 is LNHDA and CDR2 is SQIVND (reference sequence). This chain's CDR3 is CASFDRGEPSGNTIYF. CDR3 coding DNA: TGTGCCAGCTTTGACAGGGGGGAGCCCTCTGGAAACACCATATATTTT.

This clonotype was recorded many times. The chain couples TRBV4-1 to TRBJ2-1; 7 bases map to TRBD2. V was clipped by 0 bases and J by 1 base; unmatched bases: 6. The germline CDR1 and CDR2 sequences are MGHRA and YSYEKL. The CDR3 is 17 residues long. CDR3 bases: TGCGCCAGCAGCCAAGAGGGAAAAGCGGGATCCTACAATGAGCAGTTCTTC. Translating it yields CASSQEGKAGSYNEQFF.

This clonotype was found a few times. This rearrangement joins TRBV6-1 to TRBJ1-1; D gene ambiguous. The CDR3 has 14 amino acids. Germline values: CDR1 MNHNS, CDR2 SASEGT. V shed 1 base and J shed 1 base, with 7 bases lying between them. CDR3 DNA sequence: TGTGCCAGCAGTGAAGGGGGTCGGAACACTGAAGCTTTCTTT. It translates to CASSEGGRNTEAFF.

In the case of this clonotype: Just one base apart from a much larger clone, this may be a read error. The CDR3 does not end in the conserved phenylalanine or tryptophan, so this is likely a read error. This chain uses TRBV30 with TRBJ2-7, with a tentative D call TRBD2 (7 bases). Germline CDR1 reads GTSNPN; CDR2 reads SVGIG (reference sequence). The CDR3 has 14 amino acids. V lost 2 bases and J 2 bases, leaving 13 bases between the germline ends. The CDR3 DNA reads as TGTGCCTGGAGTCGCGGAGGGGGGGCCTACGAGCAGTACTAC. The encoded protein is CAWSRGGGAYEQYY.

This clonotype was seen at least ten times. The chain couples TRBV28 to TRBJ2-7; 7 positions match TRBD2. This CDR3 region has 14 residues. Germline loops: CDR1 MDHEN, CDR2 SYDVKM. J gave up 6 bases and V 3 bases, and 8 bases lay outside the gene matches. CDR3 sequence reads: CASSLGGSWVEQYF. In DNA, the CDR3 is TGTGCCAGCAGTTTGGGCGGGAGTTGGGTCGAGCAGTACTTC.

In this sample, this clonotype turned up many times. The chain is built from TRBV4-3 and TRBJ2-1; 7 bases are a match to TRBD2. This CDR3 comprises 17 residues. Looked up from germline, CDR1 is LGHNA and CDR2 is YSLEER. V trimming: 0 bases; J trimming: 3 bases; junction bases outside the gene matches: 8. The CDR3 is CASSQDLGGGDYNEQFF. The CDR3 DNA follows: TGCGCCAGCAGCCAAGATCTGGGGGGAGGGGACTACAATGAGCAGTTCTTC.

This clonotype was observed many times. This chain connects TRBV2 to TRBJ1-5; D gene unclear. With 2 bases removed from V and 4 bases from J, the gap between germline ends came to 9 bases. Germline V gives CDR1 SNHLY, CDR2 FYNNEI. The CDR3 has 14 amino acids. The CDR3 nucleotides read TGTGCCAGCAGTGAATTGTCGGGGAATCAGCCCCAGCATTTT. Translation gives CASSELSGNQPQHF.

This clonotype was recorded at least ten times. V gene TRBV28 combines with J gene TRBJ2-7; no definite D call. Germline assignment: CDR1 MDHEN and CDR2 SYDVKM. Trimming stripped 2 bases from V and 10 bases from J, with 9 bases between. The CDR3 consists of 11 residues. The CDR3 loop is CASSLEYGQYF. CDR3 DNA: TGTGCCAGCAGTTTAGAGTACGGACAGTACTTC.

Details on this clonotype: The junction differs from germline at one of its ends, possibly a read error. The CDR3 DNA is TGTGCCACCAGTGGAACAGGGGGAAATCAGCCCCAGCATTTT. Translation gives CATSGTGGNQPQHF. This chain links TRBV2 with TRBJ1-5; 8 nucleotides agree with TRBD1. This CDR3 comprises 14 residues. Looked up from germline, CDR1 is SNHLY and CDR2 is FYNNEI. The complete variable domain, with remaining parts taken from reference TRBV2 and TRBJ1-5, reads EPEVTQTPSHQVTQMGQEVILRCVPISNHLYFYWYRQILGQKVEFLVSFYNNEISEKSEIFDDQFSVERPDGSNFTLKIRSTKLEDSAMYFCATSGTGGNQPQHFGDGTRLSIL.

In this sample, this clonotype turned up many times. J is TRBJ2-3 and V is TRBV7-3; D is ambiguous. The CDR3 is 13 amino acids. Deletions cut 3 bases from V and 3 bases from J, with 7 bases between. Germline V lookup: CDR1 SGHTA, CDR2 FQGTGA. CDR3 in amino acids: CASSLALTDTQYF. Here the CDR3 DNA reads TGTGCCAGCAGCTTGGCATTAACAGATACGCAGTATTTT.